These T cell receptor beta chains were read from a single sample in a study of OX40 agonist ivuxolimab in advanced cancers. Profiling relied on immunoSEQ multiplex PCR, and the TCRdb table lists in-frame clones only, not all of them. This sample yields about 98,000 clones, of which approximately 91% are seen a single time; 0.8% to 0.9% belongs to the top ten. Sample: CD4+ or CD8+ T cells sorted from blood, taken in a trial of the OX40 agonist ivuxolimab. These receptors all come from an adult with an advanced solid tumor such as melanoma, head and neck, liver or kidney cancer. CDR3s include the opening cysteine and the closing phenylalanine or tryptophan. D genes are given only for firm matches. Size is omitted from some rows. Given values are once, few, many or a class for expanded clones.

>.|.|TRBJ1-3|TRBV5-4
TGTGCCAGCAGCTTGATGGGCCTAAAACCCGGAAACACCATATATTTT
CASSLMGLKPGNTIYF
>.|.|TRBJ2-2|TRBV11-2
TGTGCCAGCAGCTTATATGGGGCCGCCGGGGAGCTGTTTTTT
CASSLYGAAGELFF
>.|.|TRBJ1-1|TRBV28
TGTGCCAGCAGTCCATGGCGAATGAACACTGAAGCTTTCTTT
CASSPWRMNTEAFF
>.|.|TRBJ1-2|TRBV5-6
TGTGCCAGCAGCGCGTGGAACGGAGAGAGCTACACCTTC
CASSAWNGESYTF
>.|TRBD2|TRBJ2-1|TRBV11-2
TGTGCCAGCAGCTTCCAGCGGGACTACCGTGGGCAGCAGTTCTTC
CASSFQRDYRGQQFF
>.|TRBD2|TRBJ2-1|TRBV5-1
TGCGCCAGCAGCTTGCCCCAACATAGCGGGAGTCGGGATGAGCAGTTCTTC
CASSLPQHSGSRDEQFF
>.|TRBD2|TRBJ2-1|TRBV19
TGTGCCAGTAGCGAGCCCCGAACCGGGACTAGCGGGTTCTATGAGCAGTTCTTC
CASSEPRTGTSGFYEQFF
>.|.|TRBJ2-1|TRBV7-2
TGTGCCAGCAGCTCGCCCCTACATGGGAGCTACGCTGAGCAGTTCTTC
CASSSPLHGSYAEQFF
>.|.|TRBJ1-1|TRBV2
TGTGCCAGCAGTGGAGGACAGTATGGAACTGAAGCTTTCTTT
CASSGGQYGTEAFF
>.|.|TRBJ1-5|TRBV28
TGTGCCAGCAGTTTAAGGGGGGCGGTGAATCAGCCCCAGCATTTT
CASSLRGAVNQPQHF
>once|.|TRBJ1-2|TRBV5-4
TGTGCCAGCTACCCGGGCGCCTTTAACTATGGCTACACCTTC
CASYPGAFNYGYTF
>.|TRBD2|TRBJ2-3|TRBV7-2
TGTGCCAGCAGCGTACGTAGCGGGGGCGGGGATACGCAGTATTTT
CASSVRSGGGDTQYF
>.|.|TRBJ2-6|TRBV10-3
TGTGCCATCAGTGAAAGGGGGGCACGCACTGGGGCCAACGTCCTGACTTTC
CAISERGARTGANVLTF
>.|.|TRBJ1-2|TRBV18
TGTGCCAGCTCACCACGAGGCGGGGGAGCCTATGGCTACACCTTC
CASSPRGGGAYGYTF
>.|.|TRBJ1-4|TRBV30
TGTGCCTGGAGTGAGAGGGAAAAACTGTTTTTT
CAWSEREKLFF
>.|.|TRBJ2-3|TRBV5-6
TGTGCCAGCACTCCGGGACTCAGCACAGATACGCAGTATTTT
CASTPGLSTDTQYF
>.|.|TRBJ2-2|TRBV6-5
TGTGCCAGCAGACGTGGGGGGCTCGGCGTGGAGCTGTTTTTT
CASRRGGLGVELFF
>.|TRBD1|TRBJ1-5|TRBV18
TGTGCCAGCTCTCCCACAGGGGGCTTGCAGCCCCAGCATTTT
CASSPTGGLQPQHF
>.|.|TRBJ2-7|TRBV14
TGTGCCAGCAGCCAAGCGGGAGAGCCCTACGAGCAGTACTTC
CASSQAGEPYEQYF
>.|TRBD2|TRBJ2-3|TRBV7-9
TGTGCCAGCAGCTTAGCGGAAACTAGCGGGAGAGATACGCAGTATTTT
CASSLAETSGRDTQYF
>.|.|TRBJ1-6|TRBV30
TGTGCCTGGAGTCCCCCCGGGATTTATCGCTCCTATAATTCACCCCTCCACTTT
CAWSPPGIYRSYNSPLHF
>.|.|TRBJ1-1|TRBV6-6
TGTGCCAGCAGAACCTCGACTATGAACACTGAAGCTTTCTTT
CASRTSTMNTEAFF
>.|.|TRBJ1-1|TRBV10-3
TGTGCCATCAGTGACTGGGTTGGCACTGAAGCTTTCTTT
CAISDWVGTEAFF
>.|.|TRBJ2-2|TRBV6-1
TGTGCCAGCAGTGTGGGCCCTCTGGCCGGGGAGCTGTTTTTT
CASSVGPLAGELFF
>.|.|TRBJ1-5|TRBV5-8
TGTGCCAGCAGCTTGGCCGGTCAGCCCCAGCATTTT
CASSLAGQPQHF
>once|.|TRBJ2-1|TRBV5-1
TGCGCCAGCAGTCTGGCCGGGGAGCAGTTCTTC
CASSLAGEQFF
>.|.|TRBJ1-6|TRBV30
TGTGCCTGGAGTGGACAGAGCTATAATTCACCCCTCCACTTT
CAWSGQSYNSPLHF
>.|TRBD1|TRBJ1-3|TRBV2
TGTGCCAGCAGTGCTACAGGGGGCGGAAACACCATATATTTT
CASSATGGGNTIYF
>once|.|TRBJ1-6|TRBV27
TGTGCCAGCAGTTTACGGCCAGGGATGAATTCACCCCTCCACTTT
CASSLRPGMNSPLHF
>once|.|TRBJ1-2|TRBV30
TGTGCCTGGAGTGACAATAACTATGGCTACACCTTC
CAWSDNNYGYTF
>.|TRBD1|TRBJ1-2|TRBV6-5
TGTGCCAGCAGCCCACAGGGGGCGAGGGGCTACACCTTC
CASSPQGARGYTF
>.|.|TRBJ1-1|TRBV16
TGTGCCAGCAGCCCCGAAGTCCTGAACACTGAAGCTTTCTTT
CASSPEVLNTEAFF
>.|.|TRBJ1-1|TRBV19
TGTGCCAGTAGTCACATCGGGACGGGGAACACTGAAGCTTTCTTT
CASSHIGTGNTEAFF
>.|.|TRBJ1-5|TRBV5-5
TGTGCCAGCAGCTTGGACAGTCCAGCCCGAATAGATCAGCCCCAGCATTTT
CASSLDSPARIDQPQHF
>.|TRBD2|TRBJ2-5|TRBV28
TGTGCCAGCGGAGAAGCGGGAGGAGGCCAAGAGACCCAGTACTTC
CASGEAGGGQETQYF
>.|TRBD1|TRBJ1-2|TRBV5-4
TGTGCCAGCAGCTTACCGGACAGGTGGGATAAAATCTATGGCTCCGCCTTC
CASSLPDRWDKIYGSAF
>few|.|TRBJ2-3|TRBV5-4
TGTGCCAGCAGCAGGGACCGAGCTTCCCAGGAGTCGCAGTATTTT
CASSRDRASQESQYF
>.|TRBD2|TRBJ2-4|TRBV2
TGTGCCAGCAGATCCCTAGCGGGAGCGGTAGGGAACATTCAGTACTTC
CASRSLAGAVGNIQYF
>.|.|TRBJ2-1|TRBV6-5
TGTGCCAGCAGTTACTCGAATCAGCAGGGAAAGAATGAGCAGTTCTTC
CASSYSNQQGKNEQFF
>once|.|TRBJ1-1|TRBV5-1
TGCGCCAGCAGCCCAACCGGGGACACTGAAGCTTTCTTT
CASSPTGDTEAFF
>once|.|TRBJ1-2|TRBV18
TGTGCCAGCTCACCGGGGGGTGCACCCAACCTGCGCTACACCTTC
CASSPGGAPNLRYTF
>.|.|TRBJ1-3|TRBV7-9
TGTGCCAGCAGTTTCGGCCTAATCTCTGGAAACACCATATATTTT
CASSFGLISGNTIYF
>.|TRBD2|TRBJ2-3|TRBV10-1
TGCGCCAGCAGTGATACTAGCGGGAGGCCTCTAGATACGCAGTATTTT
CASSDTSGRPLDTQYF
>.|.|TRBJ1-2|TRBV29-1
TGCAGCGTGGACACAGCAGGTGGCTACACCTTC
CSVDTAGGYTF
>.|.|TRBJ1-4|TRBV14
TGTGCCAGCAGCCCCGGGTCCCTACATGAAAAACTGTTTTTT
CASSPGSLHEKLFF
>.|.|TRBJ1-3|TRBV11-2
TGTGCCAGCCGGGCTGGAAACACCATATATTTT
CASRAGNTIYF
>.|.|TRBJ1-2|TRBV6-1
TGTGCCAGCATTTCCGGGGGGTCGGGGTACTATGGCTACACCTTC
CASISGGSGYYGYTF
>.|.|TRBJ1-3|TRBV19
TGTGCCAGTAGTCCCGACCTAACCCTCGGAAACACCATATATTTT
CASSPDLTLGNTIYF
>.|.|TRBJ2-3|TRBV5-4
TGTGCCAGCGGGAGGCCGACCGAAGATACGCAGTATTTT
CASGRPTEDTQYF
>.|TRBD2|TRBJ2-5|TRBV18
TGTGCCAGCTCACCCAGGGATAGCGGGGATCGCAGACAAGAGACCCAGTACTTC
CASSPRDSGDRRQETQYF
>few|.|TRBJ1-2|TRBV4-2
TGTGCCAGCAGCCAAGCCACAGAAAACTATGGCTACACCTTC
CASSQATENYGYTF
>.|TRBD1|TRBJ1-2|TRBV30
TGTGCCTGGAGTGCAGGGGGGGGTTATGGCTACACCTTC
CAWSAGGGYGYTF
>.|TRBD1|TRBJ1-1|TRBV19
TGTGCCAGTAGGGAGACAGGGGGACTGCCTGAAGCTTTCTTT
CASRETGGLPEAFF